This T cell receptor beta chain was found in a study of blood T cell repertoires in COVID-19. CDR1 is SGHNT and CDR2 is YENEEA in the germline V gene. V was clipped by 5 bases and J by 4 bases, with 3 bases between them. The CDR3 runs to 11 residues. The protocol was immunoSEQ multiplex PCR, while the TCRdb copy is restricted to in-frame clones and leaves out a portion. The sample consists of 490,000 or so clones, 85% to 90% of them appearing once. The sequence was collected from a woman in her 40s who had recovered from COVID-19. The sample taken for sequencing was PBMCs or T cells enriched from blood (not recorded which). This chain links TRBV11-3 with TRBJ1-3; the D is unclear. The CDR3 is CASSLGNTIYF. Written as DNA, the CDR3 is TGTGCCAGCAGCCTCGGAAACACCATATATTTT.